What follows is one TCR beta chain and its context. V gave up 0 bases and J gave up 3 bases, with 7 bases separating them. CDR1 SGHDT and CDR2 YYEEEE come from the germline V gene. The CDR3 spans 15 residues. This sample is part of a study of OX40 agonist ivuxolimab in advanced cancers. Libraries were prepared by immunoSEQ multiplex PCR; TCRdb keeps only in-frame clonotypes and omits some of them. Of some 69,000 clones listed, about 91% are singletons. This receptor was identified in an adult with an advanced solid tumor such as melanoma, head and neck, liver or kidney cancer. The sequences come from CD4+ or CD8+ T cells sorted from blood, collected in a trial of the OX40 agonist ivuxolimab. The genes are TRBV5-6 and TRBJ2-6, with D possibly being TRBD1 (5 bases). The CDR3: CASSLDQGGANVLTF. DNA for the CDR3: TGTGCCAGCAGCTTGGACCAGGGTGGGGCCAACGTCCTGACTTTC.